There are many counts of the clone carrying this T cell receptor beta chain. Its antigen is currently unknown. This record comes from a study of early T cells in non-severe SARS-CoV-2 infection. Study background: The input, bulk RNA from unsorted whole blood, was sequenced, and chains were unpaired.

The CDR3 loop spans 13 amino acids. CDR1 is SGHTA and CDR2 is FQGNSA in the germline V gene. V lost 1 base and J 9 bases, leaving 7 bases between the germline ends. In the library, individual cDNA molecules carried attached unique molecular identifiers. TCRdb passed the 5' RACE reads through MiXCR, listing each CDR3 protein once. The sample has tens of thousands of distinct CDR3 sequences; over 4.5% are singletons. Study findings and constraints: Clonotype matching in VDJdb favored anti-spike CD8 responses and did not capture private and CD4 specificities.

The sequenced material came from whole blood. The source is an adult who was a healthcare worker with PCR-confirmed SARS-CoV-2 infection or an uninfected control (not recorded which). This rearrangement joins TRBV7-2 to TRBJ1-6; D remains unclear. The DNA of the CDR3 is TGTGCCAGCAGCTTAGAGGGTTTTTCACCCCTCCACTTT. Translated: CASSLEGFSPLHF.